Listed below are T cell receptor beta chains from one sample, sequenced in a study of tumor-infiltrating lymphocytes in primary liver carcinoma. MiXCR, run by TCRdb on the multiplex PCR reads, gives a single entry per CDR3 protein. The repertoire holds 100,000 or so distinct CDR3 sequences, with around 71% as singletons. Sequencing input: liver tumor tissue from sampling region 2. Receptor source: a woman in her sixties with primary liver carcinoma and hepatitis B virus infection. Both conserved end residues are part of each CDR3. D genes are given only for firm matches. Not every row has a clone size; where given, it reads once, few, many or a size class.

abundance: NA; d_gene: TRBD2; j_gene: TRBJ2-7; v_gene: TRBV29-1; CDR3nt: TGCAGCGTTGAAGCCCCCGAGACTAGCGGGAGGCCTGCAGGCGAGCATTACTTC; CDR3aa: CSVEAPETSGRPAGEHYF
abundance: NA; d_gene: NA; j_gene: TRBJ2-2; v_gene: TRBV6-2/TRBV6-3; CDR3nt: TGTGCTAGCACCCTACTAGGTGACCCGGGACGGGGTACCGGGGAGCTGTTTTTT; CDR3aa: CASTLLGDPGRGTGELFF
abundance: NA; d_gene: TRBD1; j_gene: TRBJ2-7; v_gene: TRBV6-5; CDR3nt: TGTGCCAGTCGCGAGGGACAGACAAACGAGCAGCACTTC; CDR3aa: CASREGQTNEQHF
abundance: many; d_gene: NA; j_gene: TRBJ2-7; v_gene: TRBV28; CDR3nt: TGTGCCAGCGCCCTCAGGACGTCCCTAACTTTCAACGAGCAGTACTTC; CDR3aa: CASALRTSLTFNEQYF
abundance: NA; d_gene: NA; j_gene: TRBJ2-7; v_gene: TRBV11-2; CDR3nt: TGTGCCAGCAGCTTAGATTGGGTCAGTCTGGCGGTTCCCTATGAGCAGTACTTC; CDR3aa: CASSLDWVSLAVPYEQYF
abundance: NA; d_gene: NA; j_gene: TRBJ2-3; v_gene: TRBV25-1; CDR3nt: TGTGCCAGCAGAGACCGTAGAGGAACAGATACGCAGTATTTT; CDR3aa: CASRDRRGTDTQYF
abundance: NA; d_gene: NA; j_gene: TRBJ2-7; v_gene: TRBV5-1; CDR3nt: TGCGCCAGCAGCTTGGGCGCTAGGGGGGAGGACGAGCAGTACTTC; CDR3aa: CASSLGARGEDEQYF
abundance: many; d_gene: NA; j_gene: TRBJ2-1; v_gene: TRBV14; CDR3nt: TGTGCCAGCAGCCAAGGGACTGCGCAGTACAATGAGCAGTTCTTC; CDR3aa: CASSQGTAQYNEQFF
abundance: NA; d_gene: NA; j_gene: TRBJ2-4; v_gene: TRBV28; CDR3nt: TGTACCAGCAGCTCAAGCGCGACTAGGGTCCTGGACTTC; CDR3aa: CTSSSSATRVLDF
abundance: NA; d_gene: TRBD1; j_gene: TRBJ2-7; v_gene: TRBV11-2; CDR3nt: TGTGCCAGCAGTAAAGGCCGTGACAGGGGCATAACCTACGAGCAGTACTTC; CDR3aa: CASSKGRDRGITYEQYF
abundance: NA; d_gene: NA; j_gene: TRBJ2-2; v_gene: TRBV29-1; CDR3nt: TGCAGCGTCACGGGGCACTCGGGCGATGAGCTGTTCTTT; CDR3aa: CSVTGHSGDELFF
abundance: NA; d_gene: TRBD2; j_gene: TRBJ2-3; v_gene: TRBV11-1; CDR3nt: TGTGCCAGCTTAAGGCAACGTGCGGGAGAGCCTCACTTT; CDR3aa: CASLRQRAGEPHF
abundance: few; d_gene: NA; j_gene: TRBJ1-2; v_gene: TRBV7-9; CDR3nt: TGTGCCAGCAGCTTAAGGGACACGGTTATCTATGGCTACACCTTC; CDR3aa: CASSLRDTVIYGYTF
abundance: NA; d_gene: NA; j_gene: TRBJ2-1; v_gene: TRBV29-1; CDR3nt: TGCAGCGCTCATCGGACCGGGTGGTACAATGAGCAGTTCTTC; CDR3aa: CSAHRTGWYNEQFF
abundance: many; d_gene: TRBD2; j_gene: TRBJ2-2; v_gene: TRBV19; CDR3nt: TGTGCCAGTAGTCTCTGGACTAGCACCGGGGAGCTGTTTTTT; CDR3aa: CASSLWTSTGELFF
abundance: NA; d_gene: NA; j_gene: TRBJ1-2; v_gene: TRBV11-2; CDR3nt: NA; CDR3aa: CASSFPQANYGCTF
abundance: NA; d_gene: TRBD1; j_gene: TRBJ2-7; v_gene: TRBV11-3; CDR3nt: TGTGCCTGCAGCCCCGGGGCAGGGGGCATCTACGAGCAGTACTTC; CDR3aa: CACSPGAGGIYEQYF
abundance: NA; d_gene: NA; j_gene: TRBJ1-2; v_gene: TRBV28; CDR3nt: TGTGCCGGCAGCCCTCAAACCCCGGCAGGGGTCTATGGCTACACCTTC; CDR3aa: CAGSPQTPAGVYGYTF
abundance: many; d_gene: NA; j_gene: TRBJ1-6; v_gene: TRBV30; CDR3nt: TGTGCCTGGAATACAGGACATAATTCACCCCTCCACTTT; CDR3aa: CAWNTGHNSPLHF
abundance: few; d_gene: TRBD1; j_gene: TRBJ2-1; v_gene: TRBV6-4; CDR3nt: TGTGCCAGCAGTCGGACAGGGGAAAGCAATGAGCAGTTCTTC; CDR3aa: CASSRTGESNEQFF
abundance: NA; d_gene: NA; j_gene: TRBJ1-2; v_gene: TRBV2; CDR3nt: TGTGCCAGCAGCGAAGATTGGGGAAGGGGAGGTGGCTACACCTTC; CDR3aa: CASSEDWGRGGGYTF
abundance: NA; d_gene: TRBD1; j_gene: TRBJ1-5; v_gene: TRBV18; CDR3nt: TGTGCCAGCTCACCAAGTTTGGACAGGGGCAATCAGCCCCAGCATTTT; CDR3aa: CASSPSLDRGNQPQHF
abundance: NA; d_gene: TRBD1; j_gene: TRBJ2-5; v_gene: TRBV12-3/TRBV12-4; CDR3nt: TGTGTCAGCAGTCCCCGGACAGGTAGGGGGACCCAGTACTTC; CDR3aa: CVSSPRTGRGTQYF
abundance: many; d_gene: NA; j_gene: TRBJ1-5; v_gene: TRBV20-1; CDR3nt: TGCAGTGCTAGAGATCTGAGGGAGAATCAGCCCCAGCATTTT; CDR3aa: CSARDLRENQPQHF
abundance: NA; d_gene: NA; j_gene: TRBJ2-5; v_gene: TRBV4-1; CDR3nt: TGCGCCATCAGCCCTATCCGGGGGACTGAAGAGACCCAGTACTTC; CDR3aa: CAISPIRGTEETQYF
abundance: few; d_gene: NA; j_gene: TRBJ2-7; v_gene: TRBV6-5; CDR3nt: TGTGCCAGCAGTTACCGACTGAACTGCGAGCAGTACTTC; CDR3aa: CASSYRLNCEQYF
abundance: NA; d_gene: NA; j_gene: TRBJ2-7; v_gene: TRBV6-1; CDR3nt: TGTGCCAGCAGTGAGGAAGAGGCTAGGGGCTCCTACGACCAGTACTTC; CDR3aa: CASSEEEARGSYDQYF
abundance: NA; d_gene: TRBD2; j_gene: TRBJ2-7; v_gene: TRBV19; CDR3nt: TGTGCCAGTAGTACCTCTAGCGGCTACGAGCAGTACTTC; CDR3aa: CASSTSSGYEQYF
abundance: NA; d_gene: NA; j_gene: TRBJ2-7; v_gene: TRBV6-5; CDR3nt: TGTGCCAGCATTTACGAACGACCCCACGAGGGAGCCTACGAGCAGTACTTT; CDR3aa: CASIYERPHEGAYEQYF
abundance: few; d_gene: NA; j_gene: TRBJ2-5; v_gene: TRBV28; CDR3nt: TGTGCCAGCAGTAAAGCCCTCCCGCAGCTACTACAAGAGACCCAGTACTTC; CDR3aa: CASSKALPQLLQETQYF
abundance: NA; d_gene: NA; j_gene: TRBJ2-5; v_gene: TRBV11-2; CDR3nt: TGTGCCAGCAGCTTGAGGTCAGCGAAACAAGAGACCCAGTACTTC; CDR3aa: CASSLRSAKQETQYF
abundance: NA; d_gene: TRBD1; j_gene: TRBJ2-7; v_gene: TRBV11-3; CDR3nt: TGTGCCAGCAGCCCCGGAACAGGGGGCGACTATGAGCAGTACTTC; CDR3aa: CASSPGTGGDYEQYF
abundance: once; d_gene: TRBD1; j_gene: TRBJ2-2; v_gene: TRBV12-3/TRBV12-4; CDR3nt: TGTGCCAGCAACCCACACCCCGGACAGGAGACCGGGGTGCTGTTTTTT; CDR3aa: CASNPHPGQETGVLFF
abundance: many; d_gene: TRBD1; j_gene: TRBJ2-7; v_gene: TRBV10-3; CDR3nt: TGTGCCATCAGTGGGGGACAGGCGTCCGGTTACGAGCAGTACTTC; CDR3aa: CAISGGQASGYEQYF
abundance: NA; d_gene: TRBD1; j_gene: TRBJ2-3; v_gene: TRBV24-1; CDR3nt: TGTGCCACCAGTACCGCAACAGGGGCAGATACGCAGTATTTT; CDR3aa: CATSTATGADTQYF
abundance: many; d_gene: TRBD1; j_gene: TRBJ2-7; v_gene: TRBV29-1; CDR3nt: TGCAGCGTTTCGGACAGGGGTGCCTACGAGCAGTACTTC; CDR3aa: CSVSDRGAYEQYF
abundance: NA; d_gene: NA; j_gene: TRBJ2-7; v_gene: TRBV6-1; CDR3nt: TGTGCCAGCTGTGGTTGGCAGGGGGGCCGATATCAGTACGAGCAGTACTTC; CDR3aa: CASCGWQGGRYQYEQYF
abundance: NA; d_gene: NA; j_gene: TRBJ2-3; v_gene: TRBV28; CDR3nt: TGTGCCAGCAGTTTCCCATCATATAGCACAGATACGCAGTATTTT; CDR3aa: CASSFPSYSTDTQYF
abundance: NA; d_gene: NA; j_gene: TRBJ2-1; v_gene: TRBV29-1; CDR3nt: TGCAGCGCCAACGGCTGGGAAGAAGGGAGTCACGATGAGCAGTTCTTC; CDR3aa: CSANGWEEGSHDEQFF
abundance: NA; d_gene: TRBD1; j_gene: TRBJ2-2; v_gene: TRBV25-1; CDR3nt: TGTGCCAGCAGTTCAGTCCCGGGACAGAGTCTGGCCGGGGAGCTGTTTTTT; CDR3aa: CASSSVPGQSLAGELFF
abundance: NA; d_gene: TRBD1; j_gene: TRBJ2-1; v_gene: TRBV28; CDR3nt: TGTGTCAGCAGTCGGACAGGGATTGAGCAGTTCTTC; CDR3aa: CVSSRTGIEQFF